These T cell receptor beta chains were read from a single sample in a study of PD-L1 blockade in urothelial cancer. The method was immunoSEQ multiplex PCR; TCRdb's version includes in-frame clones alone and lacks a portion of them. The sample holds some 100,000 clones, over 80% seen once. The sample here was PBMCs, taken around atezolizumab (anti-PD-L1) treatment. These receptors all come from a woman older than 75 with urothelial cancer. Both conserved end residues are part of each CDR3. D genes are given only for firm matches. Some rows have no size entry. The others give once, few or many, or a class for an expanded clone.

TRBV27	NA	TRBJ2-5	TRBD2	TGTGCCAGCAGACTAGCGGGAGGGCGACGTGAGACCCAGTACTTC	CASRLAGGRRETQYF
TRBV10-3	NA	TRBJ2-7	NA	TGTGCCATCAGTCGGACACCAGCCTACGAGCAGTACTTC	CAISRTPAYEQYF
TRBV29-1	NA	TRBJ1-1	NA	TGCAGCGTTGGGAGGGTTATGAACACTGAAGCTTTCTTT	CSVGRVMNTEAFF
TRBV28	NA	TRBJ2-1	TRBD2	TGTGCCAGCAGTTTATCTTCGGGGGGGATTTACAATGAGCAGTTCTTC	CASSLSSGGIYNEQFF
TRBV5-1	NA	TRBJ2-7	NA	TGCGCCAGCAGCCCACGGGGCTCCTACGAGCAGTACTTC	CASSPRGSYEQYF
TRBV5-1	NA	TRBJ2-7	TRBD2	TGCGCCAGCAGTCTCAGGACTAGCGGGAGTTACAAGCAGTACTTC	CASSLRTSGSYKQYF
TRBV5-1	NA	TRBJ2-1	NA	TGCGCCAGCAGCCTCTGGAGCAGCCTCAATGAGCAGTTCTTC	CASSLWSSLNEQFF
TRBV5-4	NA	TRBJ1-2	TRBD1	TGTGCCAGCAGCTTGGCCGGGACAGTCCATGGCTACACCTTC	CASSLAGTVHGYTF
TRBV4-1	NA	TRBJ2-2	TRBD2	TGCGCCAGCAGCCTGAGACTAGCTACCGGGGAGCTGTTTTTT	CASSLRLATGELFF
TRBV5-1	NA	TRBJ2-3	TRBD2	TGCGCCAGCAGCTTGGAATCCGTACTAGCGGGAGGAACCTATTTT	CASSLESVLAGGTYF
TRBV27	NA	TRBJ1-1	NA	TGTGCCAGCCACAGGAAAATGAACACTGAAGCTTTCTTT	CASHRKMNTEAFF
TRBV11-2	NA	TRBJ1-1	NA	TGTGCCAGCAGCTCCCCCGGGGGGGGGATGAACACTGAAGCTTTCTTT	CASSSPGGGMNTEAFF
TRBV28	NA	TRBJ1-1	TRBD1	TGTGCCAGCCAAAGAACAGGGGCTTTGAACACTGAAGCTTTCTTT	CASQRTGALNTEAFF
TRBV19	NA	TRBJ2-2	NA	TGTGCCAGTAGTATGCTGACGGCCGGGGGGCTGTTTTTT	CASSMLTAGGLFF
TRBV5-1	NA	TRBJ1-1	NA	TGCGCCAGCAGCTTGCTCCGGAACACTGAAGCTTTCTTT	CASSLLRNTEAFF
TRBV6-1	NA	TRBJ2-2	TRBD1	TGTGCCAGCAGTGTACGGACAGGGAACACCGGGGAGCTGTTTTTT	CASSVRTGNTGELFF
TRBV15	NA	TRBJ1-4	NA	TGTGCCACCAGCAGAGATAACGAGGAAAAACTGTTTTTT	CATSRDNEEKLFF
TRBV27	few	TRBJ2-7	NA	TGTGCCAGCAGCAACAACTACGAGCAGTACTTC	CASSNNYEQYF
TRBV7-9	NA	TRBJ1-1	NA	TGTGCCAGCGGTCCAGACATGAACACTGAAGCTTTCTTT	CASGPDMNTEAFF
TRBV5-8	NA	TRBJ1-1	NA	TGTGCCAGCAGCTTGGGAGGGGGGGGCCCTGAAGCTTTCTTT	CASSLGGGGPEAFF
TRBV30	NA	TRBJ2-7	NA	TGTGCCTGGAGTGGAGGGTCTATCTACGAGCAGTACTTC	CAWSGGSIYEQYF
TRBV14	NA	TRBJ2-7	TRBD2	TGTGCCAGCAGCCCCAGACTAGCGGGGTCCTACGAGCAGTACTTC	CASSPRLAGSYEQYF
TRBV15	few	TRBJ1-1	NA	TGTGCCACCAGCAGTTCCCCGGGGGGGGCTTTCTTT	CATSSSPGGAFF
TRBV7-2	NA	TRBJ1-4	TRBD1	TGTGCCAGCAGCTCGACCGGGACAGGGGATGAAAAACTGTTTTTT	CASSSTGTGDEKLFF
TRBV21-1	once	TRBJ1-1	NA	TGTGCCAGCAGCAAAGGGATGGGGGCAGGGGGCGAGGAGGACACTGAAGCTTTCTTT	CASSKGMGAGGEEDTEAFF
TRBV14	NA	TRBJ1-1	NA	TGTGCCAGCAGCCAAGGCGGGGCCCCGAGGTCTGGCACTGAAGCTTTCTTT	CASSQGGAPRSGTEAFF
TRBV9	NA	TRBJ2-1	NA	TGTGCCAGCAGCGCACAACTAGTATCTGAGCAGTTCTTC	CASSAQLVSEQFF